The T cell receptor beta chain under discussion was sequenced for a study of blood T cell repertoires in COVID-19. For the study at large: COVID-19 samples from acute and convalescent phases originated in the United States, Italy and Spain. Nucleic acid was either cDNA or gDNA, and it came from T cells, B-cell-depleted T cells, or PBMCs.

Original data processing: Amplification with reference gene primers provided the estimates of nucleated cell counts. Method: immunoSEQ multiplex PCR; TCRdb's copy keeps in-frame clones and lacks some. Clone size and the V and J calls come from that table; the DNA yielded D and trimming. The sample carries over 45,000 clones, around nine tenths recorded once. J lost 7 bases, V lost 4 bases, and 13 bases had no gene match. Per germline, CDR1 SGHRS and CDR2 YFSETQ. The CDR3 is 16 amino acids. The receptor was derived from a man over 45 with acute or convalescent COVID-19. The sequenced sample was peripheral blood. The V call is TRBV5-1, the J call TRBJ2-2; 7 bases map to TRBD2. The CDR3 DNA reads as TGCGCCAGCAGCCTAAGACTAGCCGCGGATGGCGGGGAGCTGTTTTTT. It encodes CASSLRLAADGGELFF.